Listed below are T cell receptor beta chains from one sample, sequenced in a study of cytomegalovirus exposure and HLA in healthy donors. The repertoire was sequenced with immunoSEQ multiplex PCR; TCRdb's copy has only in-frame clones and lacks some. Its clone listing holds some 70,000 clones. Input material: PBMCs. The receptors come from a boy aged 5-17 years in good health and CMV-seronegative. Both conserved end residues are trimmed from each CDR3.

>TRBJ1-1|TRBV25-1
ASSEVNPGQGTEAF
>TRBJ2-7|TRBV5-1
ASSWDRSKYEQY
>TRBJ1-3|TRBV7-6
ASSRDTDSGNTIY
>TRBJ2-7|TRBV5-1
ASSLAAGYEQY
>TRBJ2-7|TRBV29-1
SGLTGTGDGEQY
>TRBJ1-5|TRBV29-1
SVEVNEWQPQH
>TRBJ2-3|TRBV27
ASSSYQGDTQY
>TRBJ1-6|TRBV27
ASSFRVLEPLH
>TRBJ1-1|TRBV5-4
ASTLIGYMNTEAF
>TRBJ2-2|TRBV5-1
ASSLNGGKAGELF
>TRBJ2-1|TRBV6-1
ASSETTGGNLNYEQF
>TRBJ2-3|TRBV18
ASSPVAVADTQY
>TRBJ2-3|TRBV11-2
ASRDSHMADTQY
>TRBJ2-3|TRBV7-3
ASSLRGGPSADTQY
>TRBJ1-2|TRBV30
ALKGIYGYT
>TRBJ2-5|TRBV5-1
ASFGGRGQETQY
>TRBJ2-2|TRBV5-6
ASSLTIGELF
>TRBJ1-1|TRBV7-3
ASSLGKAERTEAF
>TRBJ2-7|TRBV30
AWSDAGASSYEQY
>TRBJ2-1|TRBV19
ASSMENWHNEQF
>TRBJ2-5|TRBV5-1
ASSLQQSQETQY
>TRBJ2-2|TRBV7-2
ASSTYRDTGELF
>TRBJ2-1|TRBV4-1
ASSQDPGGNEQF
>TRBJ2-1|TRBV7-2
ASSFVLAGEGNEQF
>TRBJ1-6|TRBV28
ASSLRGSYNSPLH
>TRBJ2-1|TRBV9
ASSTGLAGYNEQF
>TRBJ2-2|TRBV7-3
ASSRSTSGTGELF
>TRBJ1-1|TRBV9
ASSGNRGKSTEAF
>TRBJ1-2|TRBV5-4
ASSLGGTAPPKDGYT
>TRBJ2-1|TRBV29-1
SFSDRAPYNEQF
>TRBJ2-4|TRBV5-8
ASKTGGIQY
>TRBJ2-6|TRBV7-2
ASSLIFGTGMSGANVLT
>TRBJ1-5|TRBV2
ASSWEIDGENSNQPQH
>TRBJ1-1|TRBV15
ATSRGAASRNTEAF
>TRBJ1-1|TRBV9
ASSSGAGEAF
>TRBJ2-1|TRBV19
ASSTIAGGYNEQF
>TRBJ1-1|TRBV14
ASSHGGTAAEAF
>TRBJ1-1|TRBV28
ASRITGGVWGTEAF
>TRBJ1-2|TRBV19
ASSRVDGYT